This T cell receptor (beta chain) was identified in a study of blood T cell repertoires in COVID-19. Germline CDR1 and CDR2: SNHLY and FYNNEI. The CDR3 has 13 amino acids. V shed 11 bases and J 7 bases; nucleotides not matched to a gene: 11. Original processing notes: Amplification with reference gene primers provided the estimates of nucleated cell counts. Data came from immunoSEQ multiplex PCR; TCRdb stores just in-frame clones and leaves some out. V and J calls and clone size are those listed in that table; D and trimming were worked out from the DNA. Here the sample spans roughly 40,000 clones, 65% to 80% being singletons.

This receptor was taken from a man older than 75 with acute or convalescent COVID-19. The chain is built from TRBV2 and TRBJ2-5; 9 bases map to TRBD2. Sequenced: peripheral blood. CDR3 DNA: TGTGCCCGCTCCGGGGGCGGGGGGGCGACCCAGTACTTC. It is translated as CARSGGGGATQYF.